The 16 T cell receptor beta chains below were found in one sample sequenced in a study of T cell clonality in common variable immunodeficiency. Clones were read by immunoSEQ multiplex PCR, and TCRdb kept only the in-frame ones, dropping some. The sample has nearly 20,000 clones, none seen only once. The study, taken as a whole, reports: Common variable immunodeficiency TCR beta sequences reportedly had fewer deletions and N-nucleotide insertions.

The antigens these receptors bind are not known. The sequenced sample was peripheral blood mononuclear cells. The receptor source for this set is a human donor with common variable immunodeficiency.

There are many counts of this clone. From the germline J gene comes the end of the CDR3, since the read stops 3 residues before it. The chain uses TRBV5-5 and TRBJ1-1; no clear D gene. The germline V and J ends were trimmed by 4 bases and 0 bases, with 7 bases remaining between them. Germline CDR1 reads SGHKS; CDR2 reads YYEKEE (reference sequence). There are 13 residues in the CDR3. Incomplete CDR3 DNA: TGTGCCAGCAGCGGTGCAGTGAACACTGAA. This codes for CASSGAVNTE. The entire CDR3 is CASSGAVNTEAFF.

This clone was counted at least ten times. The CDR3 end lies 3 residues beyond the end of the read and is filled in from the germline J gene. V usage is TRBV6-2 or TRBV6-3 and J usage is TRBJ2-6, with D tentatively TRBD1 (6 bases). Trimming removed 7 bases from V and 0 bases from J, with 10 bases in between. CDR3 length: 15 residues. Germline V gene data show CDR1 as MNHEY and CDR2 as SVGEGT. The CDR3 reads CASNRGGSGANVLTF. CDR3 DNA (partial): TGTGCCAGCAATCGAGGGGGCTCTGGGGCCAACGTC.

This clone was counted at least ten times. The CDR3 end lies 3 residues beyond the end of the read and is filled in from the germline J gene. The J gene is TRBJ1-2, the V gene TRBV14; perhaps TRBD1 as D (5 bases). Trimming removed 0 bases at V and 1 base at J, with 12 bases between. The CDR3 runs to 16 residues. Germline V gene sequence: CDR1 SGHDN, CDR2 FVKESK. Partial CDR3 DNA: TGTGCCAGCAGCCAAGACCCTTGGGGGGTTAACTATGGC. Encoded protein: CASSQDPWGVNYG. The full-length CDR3 reads as CASSQDPWGVNYGYTF.

This clone was detected ten times or more. Read coverage stops 3 residues before the CDR3 terminus; the germline J gene supplies the remainder. This rearrangement joins TRBV23-1 to TRBJ1-5, with D unclear. TRBV23-1 is reported as an ORF; its role is uncertain. V gave up 2 bases and J gave up 4 bases, with 9 bases separating them. There are 14 residues in the CDR3. The CDR3 loop reads CASSQLGWNQPQHF. The covered CDR3 bases are TGCGCCAGCAGTCAACTAGGATGGAATCAGCCC.

This clone was found many times. The read falls 3 residues short of the CDR3 end, and the missing part is taken from the germline J gene. The chain recombines TRBV19 with TRBJ1-5, with 8 bases matching TRBD1. The CDR3 is 15 residues long. Germline values: CDR1 LNHDA, CDR2 SQIVND (reference sequence). V dropped 3 bases and J dropped 3; count of bases not matched to a gene: 4. CDR3 DNA, as far as it was read: TGTGCCAGTAGTATCGACAGGGGAAACAATCAGCCC. It is translated as CASSIDRGNNQP. The whole CDR3 protein is CASSIDRGNNQPQHF.

Many counts were recorded for this clone. The sequenced fragment ends 3 residues before the CDR3 boundary, so the rest is inferred from the germline J gene. The gene calls are TRBV2 and TRBJ2-7, with 7 bases lining up with TRBD1. This CDR3 has 12 amino acids. Trimming at V came to 8 bases and at J to 2 bases, leaving 3 bases not matched to a gene. Germline V lookup: CDR1 SNHLY, CDR2 FYNNEI. CDR3 protein: CASGQEPYEQYF. CDR3 DNA (partial): TGTGCCAGCGGACAGGAGCCCTACGAG.

Notes on this clone: The CDR3 end falls 3 residues outside the read, so it is completed with the germline J gene. The chain uses TRBV19 and TRBJ2-3; 8 bases match TRBD1. This CDR3 spans 17 amino acids. The germline gives CDR1 LNHDA, CDR2 SQIVND (reference sequence). With 6 bases clipped from V and 3 bases from J, the junction kept 14 bases outside the gene matches. The covered CDR3 bases are TGTGCCAGTAGAAGAAGCGCAGGGGGCTCGGGGACAGATACG. As protein: CASRRSAGGSGTDT. The whole CDR3 reads CASRRSAGGSGTDTQYF.

At least ten counts were recorded for this clone. The read terminates 3 residues before the CDR3 end, so the remaining end is supplied by the germline J gene. J is TRBJ2-7 and V is TRBV29-1, with D maybe TRBD1 (5 bases). Germline V gene sequence: CDR1 SQVTM, CDR2 ANQGSEA. The CDR3 is made up of 12 amino acids. Trimming cost V 6 bases and J 1 base, with 10 bases left between them. CDR3 sequence: CSVDDSSYEQYF. The covered CDR3 bases are TGCAGCGTGGATGACAGTTCCTACGAG.

This clone has at least ten counts. The read is 3 residues too short to cover the CDR3 end, so that end is filled in from the germline J gene. This chain connects TRBV29-1 to TRBJ1-2; TRBD1 agrees at 12 bases. The length of the CDR3 is 17 residues. Looked up from germline, CDR1 is SQVTM and CDR2 is ANQGSEA. V dropped 1 base and J dropped 4; count of bases not matched to a gene: 10. The CDR3 region is CSVEVISRDRGLYGYTF. The covered CDR3 bases are TGCAGCGTTGAAGTGATCTCCCGGGACAGGGGGCTCTATGGC. Full variable domain (outside the CDR3, taken from reference TRBV29-1 and TRBJ1-2): SAVISQKPSRDICQRGTSLTIQCQVDSQVTMMFWYRQQPGQSLTLIATANQGSEATYESGFVIDKFPISRPNLTFSTLTVSNMSPEDSSIYLCSVEVISRDRGLYGYTFGSGTRLTVV.

This clone has ten or more counts. The read ends 3 residues before the CDR3 terminus; that terminus is restored from the germline J gene. The rearrangement joins TRBV5-1 to TRBJ1-2; 7 nucleotides align to TRBD1. Germline assignment: CDR1 SGHRS and CDR2 YFSETQ. The trim removed 4 bases at V and 5 bases at J, leaving 14 bases unmatched. CDR3 size: 16 residues. Here the CDR3 reads CASSPTGNWVDYGYTF. CDR3 bases read: TGCGCCAGCAGCCCGACAGGGAATTGGGTCGATTATGGC.

This clone was detected many times. The CDR3 protein is CASRDSGSSAQYF. Incomplete CDR3 DNA: TGTGCCAGCAGGGACTCGGGATCCTCGGCG. This sequence joins TRBV2 and TRBJ2-3, with D perhaps TRBD2 (5 bases). Read data end 3 residues before the CDR3 end; the end is taken from the germline J gene. CDR1 is SNHLY, CDR2 FYNNEI, per germline. The CDR3 totals 13 residues.

Many counts were recorded for this clone. The read halts 3 residues ahead of the CDR3 end, with the missing end drawn from the germline J gene. The chain carries TRBV2 and TRBJ1-2, with D perhaps TRBD1 (6 bases). The CDR3 consists of 14 residues. Germline V gene lookup returns CDR1 SNHLY and CDR2 FYNNEI. V was trimmed by 1 base and J by 4 bases, leaving 10 bases between them. The sequenced part of the CDR3 DNA is TGTGCCAGCAGTGAAGGGGGGCGCTTCTATGGC. It is translated as CASSEGGRFYG. The whole CDR3 is CASSEGGRFYGYTF.

In its sample, this clone was seen many times. The CDR3 end lies 3 residues beyond the end of the read and is filled in from the germline J gene. The chain uses TRBV19 and TRBJ2-3; TRBD2 matches 10 bases. Germline loops: CDR1 LNHDA, CDR2 SQIVND (reference sequence). The CDR3 covers 16 residues. V trimming: 4 bases; J trimming: 2 bases; junction bases outside the gene matches: 6. CDR3 bases read: TGTGCCAGTAGTAGGACTAGCGGTAGATACACAGATACG. Amino acids: CASSRTSGRYTDT. The whole CDR3 is CASSRTSGRYTDTQYF.

This clone was seen ten or more times. With the read ending 3 residues before the CDR3 end, the germline J gene is used to fill in that end. V usage is TRBV20-1 and J usage is TRBJ2-7, with D possibly matching TRBD1 (6 bases). The ends were cut back, 2 bases at V and 0 bases at J, with 11 bases in the middle. CDR3 size: 14 residues. In germline, CDR1 is DFQATT, CDR2 SNEGSKA (reference sequence). Incomplete CDR3 DNA: TGCAGTGCTAGACAGGGGTCTCCCTCCTACGAG. Translating gives CSARQGSPSYE. The whole CDR3 protein is CSARQGSPSYEQYF.

This clone occurred a few times. The read stops 3 residues short of the end of the CDR3; the missing end is completed from the germline J gene. This chain uses TRBV6-2 or TRBV6-3 with TRBJ1-1; TRBD1 aligns across 7 bases. Germline assignment: CDR1 MNHEY and CDR2 SVGEGT. V dropped 6 bases and J dropped 2; count of bases not matched to a gene: 6. The CDR3 contains 14 residues. The CDR3: CASSRDRVNTEAFF. The CDR3 DNA, read in part, is TGTGCCAGCAGCCGAGACAGGGTAAACACTGAA.

This clone was counted many times. The observed sequence ends 3 residues before the CDR3 terminus, with the missing tail filled in from the germline J gene. The chain joins TRBV18 to TRBJ2-3, with 9 bases aligning to TRBD2. J was trimmed by 6 bases and V by 3 bases; bases with no gene match: 7. Germline CDR1 is KGHSH and CDR2 is LQKENI. This CDR3 has 15 residues. The CDR3 protein is CASSPAAGGPDTQYF. Incomplete CDR3 DNA: TGTGCCAGCTCACCTGCAGCGGGAGGCCCGGATACG. Complete variable domain (other parts from reference TRBV18 and TRBJ2-3): NAGVMQNPRHLVRRRGQEARLRCSPMKGHSHVYWYRQLPEEGLKFMVYLQKENIIDESGMPKERFSAEFPKEGPSILRIQQVVRGDSAAYFCASSPAAGGPDTQYFGPGTRLTVL.